This TCR beta chain was profiled in a study of blood T cell repertoires in COVID-19 (TCRdb year 2020). Looking at the study overall: Samples covering the acute and convalescent phases of COVID-19 were provided by collaborators in the United States, Italy and Spain. The prospective study material was composed of cDNA or gDNA derived from T cells, B-cell-depleted T cells, or PBMCs. The dataset comprised deeply sampled blood TCRbeta repertoires from subjects exposed to, actively infected with, or recovered from COVID-19. The repertoires were released in a freely available public database intended as a resource for research on the immune response to SARS-CoV-2. Samples came from the ongoing ImmuneRACE study (first 160 participants) plus 1,254 subjects from 6 global collaborators. Sample metadata almost always included a de-identified subject ID, COVID-19 status, age in years and sex. Where HLA class I and class II types were available, the types were taken from metadata supplied by the sample provider, not from assay-based typing. The paper as a whole reports these results and caveats: The quantity of clinical and demographic metadata differed by source and by participant and was supplied without curation.

Comments on this clone: This clone's antigen is unknown. Base qualities are missing; no much larger clone stands one base away.

Unmatched junction bases come to 7, with V trimmed by 5 bases and J by 4 bases. The CDR3 runs 14 amino acids, cysteine and phenylalanine included. Only CDR3 DNA remains: 42 bases, in frame from the first base. According to the germline V gene, CDR1 reads MDHEN and CDR2 reads SYDVKM. TCRbeta CDR3 regions were amplified from genomic DNA using the immunoSEQ Assay, a bias-controlled multiplex PCR. Under the source paper's analysis protocol: The number of nucleated cells in each sample was estimated from the amplification of reference gene primers within the assay. Sequence reads were collapsed and filtered to measure the absolute abundance of every unique TCRbeta CDR3 rearrangement. For each sample, productive Simpson clonality was calculated by taking the square root of Simpson's diversity index across productive rearrangements. What TCRdb holds here is the immuneACCESS table cut down to in-frame rearrangements. Part of the clones is not present; checked against another copy, under half of the missing clones reflect an unresolved V gene, and the others are unexplained. V, J and clone size were drawn from that table, and D and trimming were deduced from the DNA. The sample table shows some 290,000 clones, and around 90% are seen once. Over 2% of the sample rests with the top ten.

Samples from volunteer blood donors who had recovered from COVID-19 were contributed by a second Seattle source. Whole blood was collected in K2EDTA tubes by collaborating institutions according to the institutions' own protocols. For TCRbeta analysis, collaborator samples were shipped as frozen whole blood, as isolated PBMCs, or as DNA extracted from either sample type. Rearrangement joined TRBV28 to TRBJ1-2; 7 middle bases align to TRBD1. Sample: peripheral blood. This sequence was found in a woman aged 50 to 65 who had recovered from COVID-19. The base sequence is TGTGCCAGCAGTAGACAGGGTTTAGGCTATGGCTACACCTTC. Translated, this gives CASSRQGLGYGYTF.